The sequence of this TCR beta chain was determined in a study of persistence of HIV-infected CD4 T cells. Germline lookup yields CDR1 SGHDT and CDR2 YYEEEE. The V and J ends lost 0 bases and 1 base respectively, with 15 bases between them. The CDR3 totals 17 residues. As for this clone: Its antigen remains unknown.

Cells were stimulated with CMV-infected fibroblast lysates at roughly 10 ug/mL. Sorted nonresponding memory CD4+ T cells were CD40L-negative, CD69-negative, CD45RO-high. Stimulated PBMCs had first been depleted of CD8+ T cells. Sequencing used immunoSEQ version 4 in survey mode. The method was immunoSEQ multiplex PCR; TCRdb's version includes in-frame clones alone and lacks a portion of them. Here the sample spans over 30,000 clones, more than 75% being singletons. This clonotype was obtained from an adult woman with HIV who was CMV-seropositive. The sample here was CD4+ T cells sorted from PBMCs after approximately 19-hour stimulation, taken from a patient who received antiretroviral therapy. The rearrangement joins TRBV5-6 to TRBJ2-3; D ambiguous. As DNA, the CDR3 is TGTGCCAGCAGCTTGGGGTTTGGGATGGATCGCACAGATACGCAGTATTTT. It encodes CASSLGFGMDRTDTQYF. The full variable domain, with the rest looked up from reference TRBV5-6 and TRBJ2-3, is DAGVTQSPTHLIKTRGQQVTLRCSPKSGHDTVSWYQQALGQGPQFIFQYYEEEERQRGNFPDRFSGHQFPNYSSELNVNALLLGDSALYLCASSLGFGMDRTDTQYFGPGTRLTVL.